This T cell receptor (beta chain) was captured by sequencing in a study of identical twins. The CDR3 sequence is 16 residues long. Germline V gene data show CDR1 as SGHTA and CDR2 as FQGTGA. Trimming took 0 bases from V and 1 from J, leaving 12 bases between them. Study-wide points: Memory repertoires showed no such pattern, whereas abundant cord blood beta clonotypes carried fewer insertions. Modelling approaches yielded underestimates of out-of-frame TCR alpha sharing between monozygotic twins. Sequences that were beta out-of-frame showed weaker excess twin sharing.

A universal primer site arose from template switching, and cDNA bore unique molecular identifiers. TCRdb recomputed calls from the 5' RACE reads with MiXCR, one row per CDR3 protein. The sample has about 570,000 distinct CDR3 sequences, roughly 9.5% seen once. Turning to this clonotype: Its target is unknown.

These records were also assigned to another study, of yellow fever vaccine responses in identical twins.

Sequencing used PBMCs. The chain links TRBV7-3 to TRBJ1-1; D perhaps matches TRBD1 (6 bases). The source of this sequence is a woman younger than 30 in good health. The DNA for the CDR3 is TGTGCCAGCAGCTTAACGCCCCAGGGGCAGAACACTGAAGCTTTCTTT. Encoded protein: CASSLTPQGQNTEAFF. Variable domain in full (rest from reference TRBV7-3 and TRBJ1-1): GAGVSQTPSNKVTEKGKYVELRCDPISGHTALYWYRQSLGQGPEFLIYFQGTGAADDSGLPNDRFFAVRPEGSVSTLKIQRTERGDSAVYLCASSLTPQGQNTEAFFGQGTRLTVV.